This is a list of T cell receptor beta chains from one sample in a study of kidney transplant recipient with SARS-CoV-2 infection. TCRdb re-derived calls from the reads in MiXCR, one entry per CDR3 protein. In the table there are approximately 240,000 distinct CDR3 sequences, 29% of which are singletons. The sample here was a blood sample, taken at baseline and on day 111 from a kidney transplant recipient. These receptors were collected from a male patient aged 30 to 39 who had COVID-19 and was a kidney transplant recipient. T cells may partly derive from the graft donor. Each CDR3 is given with its conserved first and last residue. A D gene is named only where the DNA matches it firmly. Clone size appears in some rows only: once, few, many, or a class for an expanded clone.

TRBV3-1	-	TRBJ1-2	-	CASSRASTLRKTYGYTF	TGTGCCAGCAGCCGGGCCAGCACCCTTCGAAAGACCTATGGCTACACCTTC
TRBV7-2	many	TRBJ2-2	-	CASSLVLGAVTGELFF	TGTGCCAGCAGCTTAGTGCTAGGAGCGGTAACCGGGGAGCTGTTTTTT
TRBV7-4	many	TRBJ1-2	-	CASSECNSARKTYGYTF	TGTGCCAGCAGCGAATGCAATTCAGCTCGAAAGACCTATGGCTACACCTTC
TRBV12-3/TRBV12-4	few	TRBJ2-7	TRBD2	CASSSYMGGSYEQYF	TGTGCCAGCAGTTCCTATATGGGGGGGTCCTACGAGCAGTACTTC
TRBV6-2/TRBV6-3	-	TRBJ2-3	-	CASSYGSGSSTDTQYF	TGTGCCAGCAGTTACGGCAGCGGGTCTAGCACAGATACGCAGTATTTT
TRBV6-2/TRBV6-3	many	TRBJ2-7	TRBD1	CASSYSQGALEQYF	TGTGCCAGCAGTTACTCGCAGGGGGCTCTGGAGCAGTACTTC
TRBV5-1	many	TRBJ1-3	-	CASSPQGFGNTIYF	TGCGCCAGCAGCCCTCAGGGGTTTGGAAACACCATATATTTT
TRBV5-4	many	TRBJ1-1	-	CASSLSHTEAFF	TGTGCCAGCAGCTTAAGCCACACTGAAGCTTTCTTT
TRBV20-1	-	TRBJ2-7	-	CSARRGSSTEQYF	TGCAGTGCCCGCCGAGGGAGCTCTACCGAGCAGTACTTC
TRBV6-4	many	TRBJ2-1	TRBD2	CASSETSGSVNEQFF	TGTGCCAGCAGTGAAACTAGCGGGAGTGTAAATGAGCAGTTCTTC
TRBV5-5	many	TRBJ1-2	-	CASSLLRTNYGYTF	TGTGCCAGCAGCTTGTTAAGAACTAACTATGGCTACACCTTC
TRBV7-2	-	TRBJ1-5	TRBD1	CASSLNDRGHSNQPQHF	TGTGCCAGCAGCTTAAATGACAGGGGACATAGCAATCAGCCCCAGCATTTT
TRBV7-9	-	TRBJ1-2	-	CASSVEVDLGKAYGYTF	TGTGCCAGCAGCGTCGAGGTCGATCTCGGAAAGGCCTATGGCTACACCTTC